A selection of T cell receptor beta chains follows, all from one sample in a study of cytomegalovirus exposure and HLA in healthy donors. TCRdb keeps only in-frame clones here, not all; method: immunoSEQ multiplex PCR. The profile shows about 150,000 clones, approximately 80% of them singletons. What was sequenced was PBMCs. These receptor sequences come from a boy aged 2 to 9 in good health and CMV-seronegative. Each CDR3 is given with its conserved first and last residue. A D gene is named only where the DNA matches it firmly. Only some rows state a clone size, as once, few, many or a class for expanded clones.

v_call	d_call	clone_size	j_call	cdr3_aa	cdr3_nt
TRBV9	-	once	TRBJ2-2	CASSTTVNTGELFF	TGTGCCAGCAGCACGACTGTGAACACCGGGGAGCTGTTTTTT
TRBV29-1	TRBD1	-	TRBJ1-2	CSVAGQGALGGYTF	TGCAGCGTTGCGGGACAGGGGGCTCTCGGTGGCTACACCTTC
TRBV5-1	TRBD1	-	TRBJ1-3	CASATGPKWGPGNTIYF	TGCGCCAGTGCGACAGGGCCAAAGTGGGGACCTGGAAACACCATATATTTT
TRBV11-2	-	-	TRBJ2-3	CASSLAGASSTDTQYF	TGTGCCAGCAGCTTAGCAGGGGCTTCTAGCACAGATACGCAGTATTTT
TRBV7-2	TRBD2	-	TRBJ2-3	CASSLAGLAGGEDTQYF	TGTGCCAGCAGCTTAGCGGGACTAGCGGGAGGGGAAGATACGCAGTATTTT
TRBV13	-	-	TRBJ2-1	CASSSLGDSYNEQFF	TGTGCCAGCAGCTCCCTGGGCGATTCCTACAATGAGCAGTTCTTC
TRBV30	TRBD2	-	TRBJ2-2	CAWSVVQLAGGYGETGELFF	TGTGCCTGGAGTGTTGTTCAACTAGCGGGAGGGTATGGGGAGACCGGGGAGCTGTTTTTT
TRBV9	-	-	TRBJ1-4	CASSGQYNEKLFF	TGTGCCAGCAGCGGACAGTACAATGAAAAACTGTTTTTT
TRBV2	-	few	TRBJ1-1	CASSPPYTEAFF	TGTGCCAGCAGTCCCCCGTACACTGAAGCTTTCTTT
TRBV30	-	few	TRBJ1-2	CAWSAGDGYTF	TGTGCCTGGAGTGCGGGGGATGGCTACACCTTC
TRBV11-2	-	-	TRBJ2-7	CASSLVTGTYEQYF	TGTGCCAGCAGCTTAGTGACGGGAACCTACGAGCAGTACTTC
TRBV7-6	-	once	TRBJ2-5	CASSSGTEGTQYF	TGTGCCAGCAGCTCCGGGACTGAAGGGACCCAGTACTTC
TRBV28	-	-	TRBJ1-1	CASRPQGNTEAFF	TGTGCCAGCAGGCCACAGGGGAACACTGAAGCTTTCTTT
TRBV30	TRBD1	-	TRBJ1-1	CAWSVRTGSAFF	TGTGCCTGGAGTGTACGGACAGGGTCGGCTTTCTTT
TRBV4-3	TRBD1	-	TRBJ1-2	CASSQEDGTGEYGYTF	TGCGCCAGCAGCCAAGAGGACGGGACAGGGGAATATGGCTACACCTTC
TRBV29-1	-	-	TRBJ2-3	CSVEEPTRETQYF	TGCAGCGTTGAAGAACCTACTAGGGAGACGCAGTATTTT
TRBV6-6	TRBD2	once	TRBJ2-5	CASSYAGGRETQYF	TGTGCCAGCAGTTACGCGGGGGGGCGGGAGACCCAGTACTTC
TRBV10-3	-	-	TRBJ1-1	CAIRDISGTEAFF	TGTGCCATCAGAGACATCTCTGGCACTGAAGCTTTCTTT
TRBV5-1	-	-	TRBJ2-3	CASSIGLTDTQYF	TGCGCCAGCAGCATCGGACTGACAGATACGCAGTATTTT
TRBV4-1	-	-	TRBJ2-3	CASSPTPGEALGTQYF	TGCGCCAGCAGCCCAACGCCGGGAGAAGCCCTAGGTACGCAGTATTTT
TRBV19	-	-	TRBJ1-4	CASSTDISTNEKLFF	TGTGCCAGTAGTACGGACATCTCAACTAATGAAAAACTGTTTTTT
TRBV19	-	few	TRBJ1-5	CASSWSDSSNQPQHF	TGTGCCAGTAGTTGGAGTGACAGTAGCAATCAGCCCCAGCATTTT
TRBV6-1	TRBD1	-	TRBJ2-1	CASSLRGTGGYEQFF	TGTGCCAGCAGTCTGCGGGGCACAGGGGGCTATGAGCAGTTCTTC
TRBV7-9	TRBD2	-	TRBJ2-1	CASSLARDYNNEQFF	TGTGCCAGCAGCTTAGCCCGGGACTATAACAATGAGCAGTTCTTC
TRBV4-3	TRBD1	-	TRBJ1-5	CASSQDGQGDQPQHF	TGCGCCAGCAGCCAAGACGGACAGGGTGATCAGCCCCAGCATTTT
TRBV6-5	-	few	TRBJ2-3	CASSSRGITDTQYF	TGTGCCAGCAGTTCTCGGGGGATAACAGATACGCAGTATTTT
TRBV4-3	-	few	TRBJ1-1	CASSQETGVDTEAFF	TGCGCCAGCAGCCAAGAAACAGGCGTCGACACTGAAGCTTTCTTT
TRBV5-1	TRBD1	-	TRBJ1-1	CASTETGGTEAFF	TGCGCCAGCACAGAAACAGGGGGCACTGAAGCTTTCTTT
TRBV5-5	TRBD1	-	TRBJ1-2	CASSLAPGQVTYGYTF	TGTGCCAGCAGCTTGGCCCCGGGACAGGTTACCTATGGCTACACCTTC
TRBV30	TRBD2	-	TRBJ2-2	CAWSLLAGGTYTGELFF	TGTGCCTGGAGTCTTCTAGCGGGAGGGACTTACACCGGGGAGCTGTTTTTT
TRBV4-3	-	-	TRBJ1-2	CASSQDRGSYGYTF	TGCGCCAGCAGCCAAGACCGGGGGAGCTATGGCTACACCTTC
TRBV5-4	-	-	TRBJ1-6	CASSLQGSRYSPLHF	TGTGCCAGCAGCCTCCAGGGTAGTCGTTATTCACCCCTCCACTTT
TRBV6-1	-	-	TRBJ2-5	CASSGRVRPETQYF	TGTGCCAGCAGTGGGCGGGTCCGCCCGGAGACCCAGTACTTC
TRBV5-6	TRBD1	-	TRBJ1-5	CASSDGTGRNQPQHF	TGTGCCAGCAGCGACGGGACAGGGAGGAATCAGCCCCAGCATTTT
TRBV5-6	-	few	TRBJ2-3	CASSPRQGVGTDTQYF	TGTGCCAGCAGCCCACGCCAGGGTGTAGGCACAGATACGCAGTATTTT
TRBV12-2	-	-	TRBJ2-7	CASRPESGRALSYEQYF	TGTGCAAGTCGCCCTGAAAGCGGGAGGGCCCTTAGCTACGAGCAGTACTTC
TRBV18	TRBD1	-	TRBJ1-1	CASSLWTGGNTEAFF	TGTGCCAGCTCACTGTGGACAGGGGGAAACACTGAAGCTTTCTTT
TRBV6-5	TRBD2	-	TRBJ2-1	CASGLAGYNEQFF	TGTGCCAGCGGACTAGCGGGGTACAATGAGCAGTTCTTC
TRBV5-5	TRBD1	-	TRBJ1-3	CASSFSDRVAGNTIYF	TGTGCCAGCAGCTTCTCCGACAGGGTGGCTGGAAACACCATATATTTT
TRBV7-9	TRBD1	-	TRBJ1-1	CASSFPGQGTEAFF	TGTGCCAGCAGCTTCCCAGGACAGGGCACTGAAGCTTTCTTT
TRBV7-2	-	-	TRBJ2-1	CASTTREQGNEQFF	TGTGCCAGCACCACACGAGAACAGGGCAATGAGCAGTTCTTC
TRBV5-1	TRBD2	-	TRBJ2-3	CASSLAASGSSSQYF	TGCGCCAGCAGCTTGGCGGCTAGCGGGAGTAGTTCGCAGTATTTT
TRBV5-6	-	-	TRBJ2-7	CASSLGAYLEQYF	TGTGCCAGCAGCTTGGGGGCTTACCTGGAGCAGTACTTC
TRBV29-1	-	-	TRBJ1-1	CSVNPSTEAFF	TGCAGCGTTAATCCCTCCACTGAAGCTTTCTTT
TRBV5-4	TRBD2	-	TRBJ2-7	CASSSGTSGRGQYF	TGTGCCAGCAGCTCGGGGACTAGCGGGAGGGGGCAGTACTTC
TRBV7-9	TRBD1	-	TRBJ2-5	CASSQADRVETQYF	TGTGCCAGCAGTCAAGCGGACAGGGTGGAGACCCAGTACTTC
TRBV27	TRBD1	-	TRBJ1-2	CASSSRDRGFGNYGYTF	TGTGCCAGCAGTTCTCGGGACAGGGGATTCGGTAACTATGGCTACACCTTC